Included here is one TCR beta chain sequence, with context. As to treatment: around 19 received Ad26.COV2.S at low or high dose, single or two shots; 5 received placebo; per-sample allocation not given. Sampling happened 63 days after the first vaccine or placebo injection. This sample was taken from a study of Ad26.COV2.S vaccination and SARS-CoV-2 variants. Produced via immunoSEQ multiplex PCR; TCRdb's table is partial and in-frame only. The sample holds 400,000 to 500,000 clones, roughly 87% seen once. V lost 2 bases and J 4 bases, leaving 6 bases between the germline ends. The germline V gene has CDR1 SGHTA and CDR2 FQGNSA. This CDR3 has 12 amino acids.

The chain joins TRBV7-2 to TRBJ2-7; D is unresolved. The receptor was isolated from a person between 18 and 59 years old who received the Ad26.COV2.S COVID-19 vaccine or a placebo. This specimen was peripheral blood, taken in a trial of Ad26.COV2.S vaccine versus placebo. The CDR3 protein is CASSLTRYEQYF. CDR3 sequence (DNA): TGTGCCAGCAGCTTAACTCGTTACGAGCAGTACTTC.